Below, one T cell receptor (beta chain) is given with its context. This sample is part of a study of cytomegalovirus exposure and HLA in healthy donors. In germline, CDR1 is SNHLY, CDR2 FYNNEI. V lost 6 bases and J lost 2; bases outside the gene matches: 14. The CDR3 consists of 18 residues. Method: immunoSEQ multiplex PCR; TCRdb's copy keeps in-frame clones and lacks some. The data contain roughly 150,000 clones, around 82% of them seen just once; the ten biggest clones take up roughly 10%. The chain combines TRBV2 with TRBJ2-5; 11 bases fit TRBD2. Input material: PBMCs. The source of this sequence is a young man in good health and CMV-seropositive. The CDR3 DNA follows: TGTGCCAGCAGCAAGGGACTAGCGGCTAGAGGGTATCAAGAGACCCAGTACTTC. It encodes CASSKGLAARGYQETQYF.